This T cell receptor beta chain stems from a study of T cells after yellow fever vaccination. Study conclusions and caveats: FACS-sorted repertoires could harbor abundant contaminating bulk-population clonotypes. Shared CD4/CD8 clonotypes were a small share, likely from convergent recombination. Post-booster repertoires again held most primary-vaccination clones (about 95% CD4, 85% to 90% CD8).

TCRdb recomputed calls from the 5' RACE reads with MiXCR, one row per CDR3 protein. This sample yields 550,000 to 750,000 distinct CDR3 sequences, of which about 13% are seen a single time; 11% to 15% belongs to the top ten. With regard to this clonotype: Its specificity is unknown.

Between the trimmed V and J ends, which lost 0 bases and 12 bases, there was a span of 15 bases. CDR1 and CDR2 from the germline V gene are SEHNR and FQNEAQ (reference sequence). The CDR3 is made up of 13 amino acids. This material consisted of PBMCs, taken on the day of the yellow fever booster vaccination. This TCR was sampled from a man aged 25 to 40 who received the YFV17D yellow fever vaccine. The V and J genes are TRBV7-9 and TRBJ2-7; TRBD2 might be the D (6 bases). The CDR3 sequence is CASSLAGLLPLYF. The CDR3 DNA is TGTGCCAGCAGCTTAGCGGGACTCCTGCCGCTGTACTTC.